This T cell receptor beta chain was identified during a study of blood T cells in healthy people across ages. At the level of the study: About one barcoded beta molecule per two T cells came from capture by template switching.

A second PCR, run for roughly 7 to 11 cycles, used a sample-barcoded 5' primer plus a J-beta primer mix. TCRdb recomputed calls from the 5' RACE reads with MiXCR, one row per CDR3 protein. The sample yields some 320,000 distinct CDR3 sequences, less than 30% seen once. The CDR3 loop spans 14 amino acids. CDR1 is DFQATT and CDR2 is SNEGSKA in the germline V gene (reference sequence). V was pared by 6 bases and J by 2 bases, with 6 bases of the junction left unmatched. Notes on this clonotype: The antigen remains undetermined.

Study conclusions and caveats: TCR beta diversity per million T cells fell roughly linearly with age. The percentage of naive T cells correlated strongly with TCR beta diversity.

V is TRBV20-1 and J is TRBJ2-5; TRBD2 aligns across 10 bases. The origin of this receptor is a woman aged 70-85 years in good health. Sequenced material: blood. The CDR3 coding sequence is TGCAGTGCCCCCGGGACTAGCGAGCAAGAGACCCAGTACTTC. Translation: CSAPGTSEQETQYF.